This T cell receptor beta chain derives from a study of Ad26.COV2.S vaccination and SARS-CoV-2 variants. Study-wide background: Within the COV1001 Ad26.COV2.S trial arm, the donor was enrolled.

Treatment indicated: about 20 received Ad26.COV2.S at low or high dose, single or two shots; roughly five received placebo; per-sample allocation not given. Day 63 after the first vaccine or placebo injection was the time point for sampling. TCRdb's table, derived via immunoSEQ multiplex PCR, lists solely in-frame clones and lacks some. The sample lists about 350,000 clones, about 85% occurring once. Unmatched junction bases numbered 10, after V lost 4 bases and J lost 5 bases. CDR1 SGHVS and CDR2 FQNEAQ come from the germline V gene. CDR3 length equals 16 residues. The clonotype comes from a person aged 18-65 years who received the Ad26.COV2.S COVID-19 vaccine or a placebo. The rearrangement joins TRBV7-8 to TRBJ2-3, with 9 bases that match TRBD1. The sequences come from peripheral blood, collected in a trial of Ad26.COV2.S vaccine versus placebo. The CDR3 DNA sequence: TGTGCCAGCAGCTCACTTCCCGGGACAGGGCGAGATACGCAGTATTTT. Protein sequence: CASSSLPGTGRDTQYF. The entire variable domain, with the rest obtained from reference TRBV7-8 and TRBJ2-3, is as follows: GAGVSQSPRYKVAKRGQDVALRCDPISGHVSLFWYQQALGQGPEFLTYFQNEAQLDKSGLPSDRFFAERPEGSVSTLKIQRTQQEDSAVYLCASSSLPGTGRDTQYFGPGTRLTVL.